Shown below are 9 T cell receptor beta chains from a single sample sequenced in a study of blood T cell repertoires in COVID-19. TCRdb's copy holds only in-frame clones and misses some; the assay was immunoSEQ multiplex PCR. The sample shows about 140,000 clones, 80% to 90% of them seen only once. The specimen sequenced was peripheral blood. The origin of the receptors is a man in his 60s with active or convalescent COVID-19.

This clone came up a few times. This chain joins TRBV14 and TRBJ1-1, with D unresolved. The CDR3 has 13 amino acids. V gave up 4 bases and J gave up 7 bases, with 13 bases separating them. Germline-derived CDR1 and CDR2 are SGHDN and FVKESK. The CDR3 DNA sequence: TGTGCCAGCAGCCCTTCGGTGGAGGGTGAAGCTTTCTTT. Amino acids: CASSPSVEGEAFF.

The CDR3 spells CASSPRFSGNTIYF. The CDR3 DNA is TGTGCCAGCAGCCCCCGGTTCTCTGGAAACACCATATATTTT. The chain carries TRBV3-1 (or the pseudogene TRBV3-2) and TRBJ1-3; D call uncertain. This CDR3 comprises 14 residues. The V end was cut by 4 bases, the J end by 0 bases, with 7 bases between. CDR1 LGHDT and CDR2 YNNKEL come from the germline V gene (reference sequence).

This clone occurred a few times. The chain is built from TRBV7-6 and TRBJ1-4; unclear D gene. Per the germline V gene, CDR1 is SGHVS and CDR2 is FNYEAQ. The CDR3 runs 16 residues. V lost 5 bases, J lost 0 bases, and 13 bases lay in between. CDR3 sequence: CASSPRYTTTNEKLFF. CDR3 DNA sequence: TGTGCCAGCAGCCCACGTTACACCACAACTAATGAAAAACTGTTTTTT.

This chain joins TRBV6-5 and TRBJ1-3; TRBD1 matches at 7 bases. The germline gives CDR1 MNHEY, CDR2 SVGAGI. The CDR3 is 15 residues long. V gave up 6 bases and J gave up 4 bases; unmatched junction bases: 9. The CDR3 protein is CASSYRGLGGNTIYF. In DNA, the CDR3 is TGTGCCAGCAGCTACAGGGGACTTGGGGGAAACACCATATATTTT.

In the case of this clone: A much larger clone differs by one base, so this may be a read error. This CDR3 is also generated by other DNA sequences in the sample. The chain has TRBV4-1 and TRBJ1-1; D remains unclear. Trimming removed 1 base at V and 3 bases at J, with 6 bases between. Looked up from germline, CDR1 is MGHRA and CDR2 is YSYEKL. CDR3 size: 13 residues. This CDR3 is CASSQGRDTEAFF. DNA of the CDR3: TGCGCCAGCAGCCAAGGCCGGGACACTGAAGCTTTCTTT.

The rearrangement links TRBV7-2 to TRBJ2-1; weak D call: TRBD2 (5 bases). The V end was cut by 4 bases, the J end by 9 bases, with 25 bases between. Germline V gives CDR1 SGHTA, CDR2 FQGNSA. This CDR3 has 17 amino acids. The CDR3 is CASSSPPGSPGYGEQFF. The CDR3 nucleotides read TGTGCCAGCAGCTCCCCCCCGGGGTCGCCCGGTTATGGTGAGCAGTTCTTC.

The table lists this clone with a count of one. The chain recombines TRBV24-1 with TRBJ2-1; the match to TRBD2 covers 12 bases. J gave up 5 bases and V 2 bases, and 3 bases lay outside the gene matches. Germline assignment: CDR1 KGHDR and CDR2 SFDVKD. This CDR3 is 16 amino acids long. The DNA for the CDR3 is TGTGCCACCAGTGATTCTCTAGCGGGAGGGCACAATGAGCAGTTCTTC. Its translation: CATSDSLAGGHNEQFF.

CDR3 sequence: CASRARQGPFNYGYTF. CDR3 coding DNA: TGTGCCAGCAGGGCCAGACAGGGGCCTTTTAACTATGGCTACACCTTC. V usage is TRBV9 and J usage is TRBJ1-2, with 8 positions matching TRBD1. CDR3 length: 16 amino acids. The J segment lost 1 base and the V segment lost 5 bases, leaving 10 bases of the junction unmatched. The germline gives CDR1 SGDLS, CDR2 YYNGEE.

CDR3: CASSSNGQGVETQYF. The CDR3 DNA is TGCGCCAGCAGCTCGAACGGACAGGGGGTGGAGACCCAGTACTTC. The chain employs TRBV5-1 and TRBJ2-5, with 10 bases that match TRBD1. Germline V lookup: CDR1 SGHRS, CDR2 YFSETQ. This CDR3 contains 15 residues. V lost 3 bases and J lost 5; bases outside the gene matches: 7.